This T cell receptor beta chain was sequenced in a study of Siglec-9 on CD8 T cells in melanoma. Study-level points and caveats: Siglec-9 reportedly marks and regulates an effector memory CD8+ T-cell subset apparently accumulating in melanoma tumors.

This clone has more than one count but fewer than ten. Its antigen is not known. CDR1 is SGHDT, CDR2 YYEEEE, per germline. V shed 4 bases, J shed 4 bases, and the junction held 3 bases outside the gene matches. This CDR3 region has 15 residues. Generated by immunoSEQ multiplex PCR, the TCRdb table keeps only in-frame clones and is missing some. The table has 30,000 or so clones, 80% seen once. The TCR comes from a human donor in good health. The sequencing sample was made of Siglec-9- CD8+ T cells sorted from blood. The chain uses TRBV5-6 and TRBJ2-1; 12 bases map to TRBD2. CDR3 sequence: CASSAGTSGYNEQFF. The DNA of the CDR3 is TGTGCCAGCAGCGCAGGGACTAGCGGGTACAATGAGCAGTTCTTC.